There are many counts of the clone carrying this TCR beta chain. What it recognizes is unknown. Amplification of TCR beta CDR3 regions used RNA transcripts. The authors performed first-round RT-PCR with HTBI primers and then a second-round multiplex PCR. MiXCR was run by TCRdb on the multiplex PCR reads, yielding one entry per CDR3 protein. The table shows about 400,000 distinct CDR3 sequences, with about 16% occurring only once. This sample was included in a study of Graves' ophthalmopathy and Graves' hyperthyroidism. As for the study in general: Peripheral blood was obtained at first diagnosis, ahead of any treatment.

CDR3 length: 14 residues. Trimming cost V 2 bases and J 5 bases, with 12 bases left between them. Germline CDR1 DFQATT, CDR2 SNEGSKA (reference sequence). General observations from the study: Blood samples also showed most expanded thyroid clonotypes exceeding 0.001 frequency.

The study excluded patients with other autoimmune diseases, uncontrolled infections, pregnancy or lactation. The sequence was obtained from a woman aged 18-29 years with Graves' ophthalmopathy. The rearrangement joins TRBV20-1 to TRBJ2-2; D unclear. The sequenced sample was peripheral blood. The CDR3 region is CSARPPTRTGELFF. Here the CDR3 DNA reads TGCAGTGCTAGACCCCCAACGAGGACCGGGGAGCTGTTTTTT.